This TCR beta chain appears in the sequencing data of a study of cytomegalovirus exposure and HLA in healthy donors. Overall study: It was reported in a later analysis that the approximately 120 validation repertoires used the same platform as the roughly 670 first-cohort repertoires. Findings of the study overall: Rare sequences made up most TCRs, while some public TCRs were found in many donors. The investigators catalogued 150 to 200 TCR beta chains as cytomegalovirus-associated. Reports described diagnosis of cytomegalovirus status by the classifier as highly specific and sensitive.

A word on this clone: Its matching antigen is unknown.

Clones were read by immunoSEQ multiplex PCR, and TCRdb kept only the in-frame ones, dropping some. In the table there are roughly 250,000 clones, 87% of which are singletons. Germline V gene sequence: CDR1 WNHNN, CDR2 SYGVQD (reference sequence). V was trimmed by 0 bases and J by 10 bases, leaving 9 bases between them. This CDR3 region has 12 residues. The V gene is TRBV10-1, the J gene TRBJ1-1, with D possibly matching TRBD1 (5 bases). Sequencing was carried out using PBMCs. This sequence was found in a man between 18 and 35 years old in good health and CMV-seronegative. CDR3 protein: CASSESLGAAFF. Written as DNA, the CDR3 is TGCGCCAGCAGTGAGTCGTTAGGGGCAGCTTTCTTT.